The rows below give T cell receptor beta chains drawn from one sample of a study of T cell repertoires in cytomegalovirus infection. From the reads, TCRdb called clonotypes with MiXCR, one entry per CDR3 protein. The sample holds 900,000 to 950,000 distinct CDR3 sequences; less than 35% are singletons and the top ten take about 14%. Their antigens are not known. Sequencing was performed on cultured CD8+ T cells from PBMCs, taken from culture after CMV antigen stimulation. Receptors originate from a human donor in good health (CMV status not recorded). Some clones in this sample may be carry-over from other donors' samples. Each CDR3 is given with its conserved first and last residue. Each record gives: CDR3 protein, CDR3 DNA, D gene, clone size, J gene, V gene. The D gene is left open where the match is weak. Only part of the rows carry a size: once, few, many, or a class if the clone is expanded.

cdr3_aa: CAKPMGVRNQPQHF; cdr3_nt: TGTGCCAAGCCGATGGGTGTACGCAATCAGCCCCAGCATTTT; d_call: NA; clone_size: few; j_call: TRBJ1-5; v_call: TRBV24-1
cdr3_aa: CASSLRGVSYEQYF; cdr3_nt: TGTGCCAGCAGTTTGCGGGGGGTCTCCTACGAGCAGTACTTC; d_call: TRBD2; clone_size: NA; j_call: TRBJ2-7; v_call: TRBV27
cdr3_aa: CASSLQGYLNEQFF; cdr3_nt: TGTGCCAGCAGCTTGCAAGGCTACCTCAATGAGCAGTTCTTC; d_call: NA; clone_size: NA; j_call: TRBJ2-1; v_call: TRBV5-5
cdr3_aa: CASSSVVGGSTDTQYF; cdr3_nt: TGTGCCAGCAGCTCCGTTGTTGGGGGTAGCACAGATACGCAGTATTTT; d_call: NA; clone_size: few; j_call: TRBJ2-3; v_call: TRBV7-4
cdr3_aa: CASSPQARAGELFF; cdr3_nt: TGTGCCAGCAGTCCCCAAGCCCGGGCCGGGGAGCTGTTTTTT; d_call: NA; clone_size: NA; j_call: TRBJ2-2; v_call: TRBV12-3/TRBV12-4
cdr3_aa: CASSHAGTVYGYTF; cdr3_nt: TGTGCCAGCAGCCACGCCGGGACGGTCTATGGCTACACCTTC; d_call: NA; clone_size: NA; j_call: TRBJ1-2; v_call: TRBV6-2/TRBV6-3
cdr3_aa: CASSYEGPNTGELFF; cdr3_nt: TGTGCCAGCAGTTACGAGGGCCCTAACACCGGGGAGCTGTTTTTT; d_call: NA; clone_size: NA; j_call: TRBJ2-2; v_call: TRBV6-5
cdr3_aa: CASSYRQGGNSPLHF; cdr3_nt: TGTGCCAGCAGTTACCGCCAGGGTGGGAATTCACCCCTCCACTTT; d_call: NA; clone_size: many; j_call: TRBJ1-6; v_call: TRBV6-5
cdr3_aa: CASSPEGATNEKLFF; cdr3_nt: TGTGCCAGCAGCCCAGAGGGAGCAACTAATGAAAAACTGTTTTTT; d_call: NA; clone_size: many; j_call: TRBJ1-4; v_call: TRBV7-6
cdr3_aa: CASSLGRSNTEAFF; cdr3_nt: TGTGCCAGCAGCTTAGGACGGTCGAACACTGAAGCTTTCTTT; d_call: NA; clone_size: few; j_call: TRBJ1-1; v_call: TRBV11-2
cdr3_aa: CASSESQGGTEAFF; cdr3_nt: TGTGCCAGCAGTGAAAGCCAGGGAGGCACTGAAGCTTTCTTT; d_call: NA; clone_size: NA; j_call: TRBJ1-1; v_call: TRBV6-1
cdr3_aa: CASGITGELFF; cdr3_nt: TGTGCTAGTGGGATCACCGGGGAGCTGTTTTTT; d_call: NA; clone_size: NA; j_call: TRBJ2-2; v_call: TRBV12-5
cdr3_aa: CASSEWSNTEAFF; cdr3_nt: TGTGCCAGCAGTGAATGGTCGAACACTGAAGCTTTCTTT; d_call: NA; clone_size: NA; j_call: TRBJ1-1; v_call: TRBV6-1
cdr3_aa: CASSLAHDGYGYTF; cdr3_nt: TGTGCCAGCAGCTTAGCCCACGACGGATATGGCTACACCTTC; d_call: NA; clone_size: NA; j_call: TRBJ1-2; v_call: TRBV7-9
cdr3_aa: CASSFHEQYF; cdr3_nt: TGTGCCAGCAGTTTCCACGAGCAGTACTTC; d_call: NA; clone_size: NA; j_call: TRBJ2-7; v_call: TRBV28
cdr3_aa: CASSVDQGRNNEQFF; cdr3_nt: TGTGCCAGCAGCGTAGACCAGGGAAGGAACAATGAGCAGTTCTTC; d_call: NA; clone_size: few; j_call: TRBJ2-1; v_call: TRBV9
cdr3_aa: CSAPDRGYEQYF; cdr3_nt: TGCAGTGCTCCGGACAGGGGATACGAGCAGTACTTC; d_call: TRBD1; clone_size: NA; j_call: TRBJ2-7; v_call: TRBV20-1
cdr3_aa: CASSTPTGHKGFSTDTQYF; cdr3_nt: TGTGCCAGCAGCACTCCGACAGGCCATAAGGGGTTTAGCACAGATACGCAGTATTTT; d_call: NA; clone_size: NA; j_call: TRBJ2-3; v_call: TRBV9
cdr3_aa: CASSLVASGAYSYNEQFF; cdr3_nt: TGTGCCAGCAGCTTGGTAGCTAGCGGGGCGTACTCCTACAATGAGCAGTTCTTC; d_call: TRBD2; clone_size: NA; j_call: TRBJ2-1; v_call: TRBV5-6
cdr3_aa: CASSSLAGQSTDTQYF; cdr3_nt: TGTGCCAGCAGCTCCCTAGCGGGGCAAAGCACAGATACGCAGTATTTT; d_call: TRBD2; clone_size: NA; j_call: TRBJ2-3; v_call: TRBV7-9
cdr3_aa: CASSLLTSGGAYEQFF; cdr3_nt: TGCGCCAGCAGCCTCCTGACTAGCGGGGGGGCCTATGAGCAGTTCTTC; d_call: TRBD2; clone_size: NA; j_call: TRBJ2-1; v_call: TRBV4-1
cdr3_aa: CASRYGTSGDTQYF; cdr3_nt: TGTGCCAGCAGATATGGGACTAGCGGCGATACGCAGTATTTT; d_call: TRBD2; clone_size: few; j_call: TRBJ2-3; v_call: TRBV6-2/TRBV6-3
cdr3_aa: CSATPDRGHPYQETQYF; cdr3_nt: TGCAGTGCTACCCCGGACAGGGGACACCCTTACCAAGAGACCCAGTACTTC; d_call: TRBD1; clone_size: few; j_call: TRBJ2-5; v_call: TRBV20-1
cdr3_aa: CASSPTGIYGYTF; cdr3_nt: TGTGCCAGCAGCCCGACAGGGATCTATGGCTACACCTTC; d_call: TRBD1; clone_size: NA; j_call: TRBJ1-2; v_call: TRBV12-3/TRBV12-4
cdr3_aa: CASTGLAGALHTGELFF; cdr3_nt: TGTGCCAGTACTGGACTAGCGGGGGCCTTGCACACCGGGGAGCTGTTTTTT; d_call: TRBD2; clone_size: NA; j_call: TRBJ2-2; v_call: TRBV19
cdr3_aa: CASSLSTSGANYGYTF; cdr3_nt: TGTGCCAGCAGCTTATCCACCTCAGGAGCTAACTATGGCTACACCTTC; d_call: NA; clone_size: NA; j_call: TRBJ1-2; v_call: TRBV7-6
cdr3_aa: CASSGGSREKRTLHF; cdr3_nt: TGTGCCAGCAGCGGAGGGAGTCGTGAAAAGAGGACCCTCCACTTT; d_call: NA; clone_size: NA; j_call: TRBJ1-6; v_call: TRBV7-9
cdr3_aa: CASIGGTDGYTF; cdr3_nt: TGTGCCAGCATAGGTGGGACAGATGGCTACACCTTC; d_call: TRBD1; clone_size: NA; j_call: TRBJ1-2; v_call: TRBV6-1
cdr3_aa: CASSLETGGEKLFF; cdr3_nt: TGTGCCAGCAGCTTAGAGACAGGGGGTGAAAAACTGTTTTTT; d_call: TRBD1; clone_size: many; j_call: TRBJ1-4; v_call: TRBV7-6
cdr3_aa: CASSHTSGHSTDTQYF; cdr3_nt: TGTGCCAGCAGCCACACTAGCGGGCATAGCACAGATACGCAGTATTTT; d_call: TRBD2; clone_size: NA; j_call: TRBJ2-3; v_call: TRBV6-6
cdr3_aa: CASSPRQGAEEQYF; cdr3_nt: TGCGCCAGCAGTCCTAGACAGGGGGCGGAAGAGCAGTACTTC; d_call: TRBD1; clone_size: few; j_call: TRBJ2-7; v_call: TRBV23-1
cdr3_aa: CASTLPGRFDEQFF; cdr3_nt: TGTGCCAGCACCCTTCCGGGGAGATTTGATGAGCAGTTCTTC; d_call: NA; clone_size: NA; j_call: TRBJ2-1; v_call: TRBV27
cdr3_aa: CASSLVEDTGELFF; cdr3_nt: TGTGCCAGCAGCTTGGTCGAAGACACCGGGGAGCTGTTTTTT; d_call: NA; clone_size: NA; j_call: TRBJ2-2; v_call: TRBV5-5
cdr3_aa: CASSVAGLDYNEQFF; cdr3_nt: TGTGCCAGCAGCGTAGCGGGACTAGACTACAATGAGCAGTTCTTC; d_call: TRBD2; clone_size: NA; j_call: TRBJ2-1; v_call: TRBV9
cdr3_aa: CASSLGRINEKLFF; cdr3_nt: TGTGCCAGCAGCTTGGGACGGATTAATGAAAAACTGTTTTTT; d_call: NA; clone_size: NA; j_call: TRBJ1-4; v_call: TRBV5-6
cdr3_aa: CASSQGTTDTQYF; cdr3_nt: TGCGCCAGCAGCCAAGGAACTACAGATACGCAGTATTTT; d_call: NA; clone_size: few; j_call: TRBJ2-3; v_call: TRBV4-1
cdr3_aa: CSASLGGGAKTQYF; cdr3_nt: TGCAGTGCTAGTCTCGGCGGGGGGGCTAAGACCCAGTACTTC; d_call: TRBD2; clone_size: NA; j_call: TRBJ2-5; v_call: TRBV20-1
cdr3_aa: CASSPLDTNQETQYF; cdr3_nt: TGCGCCAGCAGCCCTTTAGACACGAACCAAGAGACCCAGTACTTC; d_call: NA; clone_size: NA; j_call: TRBJ2-5; v_call: TRBV4-3
cdr3_aa: CSALGVSGNYNEQFF; cdr3_nt: TGCAGCGCCCTAGGGGTTAGCGGGAATTACAATGAGCAGTTCTTC; d_call: TRBD2; clone_size: few; j_call: TRBJ2-1; v_call: TRBV29-1
cdr3_aa: CASRGVSGGAADTQYF; cdr3_nt: TGTGCCAGCAGGGGAGTTAGCGGGGGGGCCGCAGATACGCAGTATTTT; d_call: TRBD2; clone_size: many; j_call: TRBJ2-3; v_call: TRBV6-1
cdr3_aa: CASRGSLSTEAFF; cdr3_nt: TGTGCCAGCAGGGGATCCCTGAGCACTGAAGCTTTCTTT; d_call: NA; clone_size: NA; j_call: TRBJ1-1; v_call: TRBV2
cdr3_aa: CASSNPLRASEQFF; cdr3_nt: TGTGCCAGCAGTAACCCTCTCCGGGCCAGTGAGCAGTTCTTC; d_call: NA; clone_size: few; j_call: TRBJ2-1; v_call: TRBV28
cdr3_aa: CSARTGEVYNSPLHF; cdr3_nt: TGCAGTGCTCGGACAGGGGAGGTCTATAATTCACCCCTCCACTTT; d_call: TRBD1; clone_size: NA; j_call: TRBJ1-6; v_call: TRBV20-1
cdr3_aa: CASSFRIDGTGTYNKQFF; cdr3_nt: TGTGCCAGCAGCTTCAGAATCGACGGGACAGGGACTTACAATAAGCAGTTCTTC; d_call: TRBD1; clone_size: NA; j_call: TRBJ2-1; v_call: TRBV28
cdr3_aa: CASSLDFSGTEAFF; cdr3_nt: TGTGCCAGCAGCTTAGACTTCTCGGGCACTGAAGCTTTCTTT; d_call: NA; clone_size: few; j_call: TRBJ1-1; v_call: TRBV7-8
cdr3_aa: CASSHEDSNQPQHF; cdr3_nt: TGTGCCAGCAGCCATGAGGATAGCAATCAGCCCCAGCATTTT; d_call: NA; clone_size: NA; j_call: TRBJ1-5; v_call: TRBV6-1